What follows is one T cell receptor (beta chain) and its context. TCR beta VDJ combinations and CDR3 sequences were profiled from genomic DNA. One entry per CDR3 protein results from TCRdb running MiXCR on the reads. The table includes around 150,000 distinct CDR3 sequences, roughly 40% detected once. These data are taken from a study of CD8+CD57+ T cells in acquired aplastic anemia. This CDR3 has 13 residues. Germline V CDR1 and CDR2: SGHTA, FQGNSA. With 5 bases removed from V and 4 bases from J, the gap between germline ends came to 11 bases. Sequencing was carried out using sorted CD4+, CD8+, or CD8+CD57+ T cells (not recorded which) from PBMCs. The chain links TRBV7-2 to TRBJ1-2; D might be TRBD1 (6 bases). This TCR was sampled from a human donor in good health, serving as a control. The CDR3 DNA reads as TGTGCCAGCAGCAATCAGGGGAGCTATGGCTACACCTTC. Amino acid sequence: CASSNQGSYGYTF. Drawing the rest from reference TRBV7-2 and TRBJ1-2, the complete variable domain is GAGVSQSPSNKVTEKGKDVELRCDPISGHTALYWYRQSLGQGLEFLIYFQGNSAPDKSGLPSDRFSAERTGGSVSTLTIQRTQQEDSAVYLCASSNQGSYGYTFGSGTRLTVV.